The clone carrying this T cell receptor beta chain was counted ten times or more. The antigen is unknown. This record belongs to a study of breast tumors, draining lymph nodes, adjacent tissues. The CDR3 extends over 13 amino acids. V dropped 3 bases and J dropped 5 bases, with 13 bases sitting between them. Germline CDR1 reads DFQATT; CDR2 reads SNEGSKA (reference sequence). The lymph nodes were axillary draining lymph nodes from breast cancer patients. Study-wide results and limits: The lymph node origin of tumor T cells was framed as consistent with a hypothesis, not demonstrated. Tumors had less TCR diversity than lymph nodes, more than nontumor tissue. Luminal-like breast cancer showed significantly higher tumor–nontumor repertoire similarity than basal-like. Data fit most tumor T cells coming from lymph node, expanding in tumor.

Each CDR3 protein gets one entry after TCRdb re-called the multiplex PCR reads with MiXCR. The sample holds about 100,000 distinct CDR3 sequences, about 20% seen once. Sequenced material: axillary lymph node tissue. The chain employs TRBV20-1 and TRBJ1-2; D remains ambiguous. This receptor was obtained from a female donor with breast cancer. Some clones in this sample may be carry-over from other donors' samples. The DNA for the CDR3 is TGCAGTGCTAGTCGTTTAACAATATATGGCTACACCTTC. Translated: CSASRLTIYGYTF.